The 7 T cell receptor beta chains below were found in one sample sequenced in a study of neurological immune-mediated disorders. MiXCR, run by TCRdb on the 5' RACE reads, gives a single entry per CDR3 protein. This sample yields some 31,000 distinct CDR3 sequences, of which 4% to 5.5% are seen a single time; approximately 22% belongs to the top ten. The sequenced sample consisted of PBMCs. The receptor set was obtained from a man between 18 and 29 years old in good health.

This clonotype has at least ten counts. The rearrangement uses TRBV9 and TRBJ2-1, with 7 bases lining up with TRBD1. The CDR3 totals 14 residues. V shed 3 bases and J 5 bases; nucleotides not matched to a gene: 5. CDR1 is SGDLS, CDR2 YYNGEE, per germline. CDR3: CASSETGWNNEQFF. Written as DNA, the CDR3 is TGTGCCAGCAGCGAGACAGGGTGGAACAATGAGCAGTTCTTC. The complete variable domain, with remaining parts taken from reference TRBV9 and TRBJ2-1, reads DSGVTQTPKHLITATGQRVTLRCSPRSGDLSVYWYQQSLDQGLQFLIQYYNGEERAKGNILERFSAQQFPDLHSELNLSSLELGDSALYFCASSETGWNNEQFFGPGTRLTVL.

This clonotype has at least ten counts. V usage is TRBV5-1 and J usage is TRBJ2-2, with D maybe TRBD2 (5 bases). CDR1 and CDR2 (germline): SGHRS, YFSETQ. V was clipped by 1 base and J by 1 base, with 8 bases between them. The CDR3 has 15 amino acids. The CDR3 DNA is TGCGCCAGCAGCTTGATTGAGGGGAACACCGGGGAGCTGTTTTTT. Residues: CASSLIEGNTGELFF.

This clonotype was seen many times. V is TRBV20-1 and J is TRBJ2-4; TRBD2 matches 9 bases. The germline V gene encodes CDR1 DFQATT and CDR2 SNEGSKA (reference sequence). The CDR3 consists of 16 residues. After removal of 0 bases from V and 5 bases from J, the junction contained 8 bases not matched to a gene. The CDR3 reads CSARDPGGGAQNIQYF. CDR3 bases: TGCAGTGCTAGAGATCCCGGCGGGGGGGCCCAAAACATTCAGTACTTC.

This clonotype was counted at least ten times. The chain has TRBV5-1 and TRBJ2-1, with 11 positions matching TRBD2. The CDR3 loop spans 16 amino acids. Trimming took 0 bases from V and 3 from J; bases not matched to a gene: 2. Germline loops: CDR1 SGHRS, CDR2 YFSETQ. The CDR3, as DNA: TGCGCCAGCAGCTTGGGAGGGACTAGCGGCTACAATGAGCAGTTCTTC. Translated: CASSLGGTSGYNEQFF.

This clonotype was seen repeatedly, ten times or more. The chain carries TRBV20-1 and TRBJ2-5; D remains unclear. The CDR3 length is 14 residues. Trimming stripped 4 bases from V and 5 bases from J, with 17 bases between. Germline V CDR1 and CDR2: DFQATT, SNEGSKA (reference sequence). The CDR3 protein is CSAKQLRVGETQYF. The DNA of the CDR3 is TGCAGTGCTAAACAACTTCGGGTCGGGGAGACCCAGTACTTC.

This clonotype was detected many times. The J gene is TRBJ2-3, the V gene TRBV5-5; D could derive from TRBD1 or TRBD2 (6 bases each). Trimming took 1 base from V and 2 from J, leaving 11 bases between them. Germline CDR1 SGHKS, CDR2 YYEKEE (reference sequence). The CDR3 runs 15 residues. Here the CDR3 reads CASSLSGAITDTQYF. The CDR3, as DNA: TGTGCCAGCAGCTTGTCGGGGGCGATCACAGATACGCAGTATTTT. The variable domain in full, completed from reference TRBV5-5 and TRBJ2-3, reads DAGVTQSPTHLIKTRGQQVTLRCSPISGHKSVSWYQQVLGQGPQFIFQYYEKEERGRGNFPDRFSARQFPNYSSELNVNALLLGDSALYLCASSLSGAITDTQYFGPGTRLTVL.

The sample holds many counts of this clonotype. J is TRBJ1-6 and V is TRBV6-5; D remains unclear. Per germline, CDR1 MNHEY and CDR2 SVGAGI. This CDR3 is built from 15 residues. The V end lost 6 bases, the J end lost 6 bases, and 15 bases lay between the germline ends. The CDR3 spells CASSFPSAGNSPLHF. CDR3 bases: TGTGCCAGCAGCTTTCCCTCGGCGGGTAATTCACCCCTCCACTTT.